The clone carrying this T cell receptor beta chain was picked up a small number of times. The antigen is not known. The source of the sample is a study of cytomegalovirus exposure and HLA in healthy donors. Overall study results and limits: Later on, a genetic analysis was performed. It linked a missense variant in DCLRE1C with V- and J-gene trimming of TCR beta.

The primer mix had 60 Vbeta and 13 Jbeta primers. Here immunoSEQ multiplex PCR was the method, and the copy in TCRdb shows in-frame clones only, minus some. The sample holds about 190,000 clones, over 75% seen once. The V gene lost 6 bases and the J gene lost 3 bases, with 12 bases spanning the gap. Looked up from germline, CDR1 is SGHDT and CDR2 is YYEEEE. The CDR3 runs to 14 residues. The chain combines TRBV5-6 with TRBJ1-4; D is undetermined. Sequences were obtained from PBMCs. The receptor comes from a man in his forties in good health and CMV-seropositive. CDR3 sequence (DNA): TGTGCCAGCACCCTTGGAGGAGCTAATGAAAAACTGTTTTTT. Translating gives CASTLGGANEKLFF.